These T cell receptor beta chains were read from a single sample in a study of T cell responses to AZD1222 COVID-19 vaccine. Produced via immunoSEQ multiplex PCR; TCRdb's table is partial and in-frame only. This table has 90,000 to 150,000 clones, around 82% appearing once. The sequenced sample was peripheral blood, obtained on day 0 of AZD1222 vaccination. The receptor source for this set is an adult in good health. Each CDR3 is given with its conserved first and last residue. A D gene is named only where the DNA matches it firmly.

v_gene	j_gene	d_gene	CDR3nt	CDR3aa
TRBV7-8	TRBJ2-7	TRBD1	TGTGCCAGCAGCGTAAGACAGGGCGGGTTGAGTGAGCAGTACTTC	CASSVRQGGLSEQYF
TRBV19	TRBJ2-1	TRBD1	TGTGCCAGTAGTAACCCCGGGACAGGGTATAATGAGCAGTTCTTC	CASSNPGTGYNEQFF
TRBV4-1	TRBJ2-7	.	TGCGCCAGCAGCCCCACAGGGAATTACGAGCAGTACTTC	CASSPTGNYEQYF
TRBV28	TRBJ1-1	.	TGTGCCAGCAGCACGCGACACGTAGAAGCTTTCTTT	CASSTRHVEAFF
TRBV7-9	TRBJ2-5	.	TGTGCCAGCAGCTTAGCGATCTCAGGCCGTGGGGAGACCCAGTACTTC	CASSLAISGRGETQYF
TRBV3-1/TRBV3-2	TRBJ2-7	.	TGTGCCAGCAGCCAAGAAGGGCCTTCCCGCGAGCAGTACTTC	CASSQEGPSREQYF
TRBV25-1	TRBJ1-2	.	TGTGCCAGCACCTCGGGGGGAAGCTATGGCTACACCTTC	CASTSGGSYGYTF
TRBV27	TRBJ1-4	.	TGTGCCAGCAGCCTACGGGGGCATGAAAAACTGTTTTTT	CASSLRGHEKLFF
TRBV6-6	TRBJ1-1	.	TGTGCCAGCAGTAGTTTCGGGAGCACTGAAGCTTTCTTT	CASSSFGSTEAFF
TRBV19	TRBJ1-3	.	TGTGCCAGTAGTACGCACCCAGGGACAAGGTCTGGAAACACCATATATTTT	CASSTHPGTRSGNTIYF
TRBV7-8	TRBJ1-3	.	TGTGCCAGCAGCTTAGTTCCCTCTGGAAACACCATATATTTT	CASSLVPSGNTIYF
TRBV19	TRBJ1-1	.	TGTGCCAGTAGTTATTCGGGGGCGAACACTGAAGCTTTCTTT	CASSYSGANTEAFF
TRBV20-1	TRBJ1-2	.	TGCAGTGCTAGTCTATCGGTAAACTATGGCTACACCTTC	CSASLSVNYGYTF
TRBV27	TRBJ1-2	TRBD1	TGTGCCAGCAGTTTATACGACAGGGGAGATGGCTACACCTTC	CASSLYDRGDGYTF
TRBV11-2	TRBJ1-3	.	TGTGCCAGCAGCTTAGTGGGTACTGGAAACACCATATATTTT	CASSLVGTGNTIYF
TRBV5-1	TRBJ2-7	.	TGCGCCAGCAGCTTGGACGCGTCCTACGAGCAGTACTTC	CASSLDASYEQYF
TRBV12-5	TRBJ2-7	.	TGTGCTAGTGGTTTGGGATATGTCTACGAGCAGTACTTC	CASGLGYVYEQYF